The entry below gives a single TCR beta chain sequence along with its context. These data come from a study of technical replicates of blood from a few donors. Method: immunoSEQ multiplex PCR; TCRdb's copy keeps in-frame clones and lacks some. The profile shows 95,000 to 100,000 clones, 90% to 96% of them singletons. The germline CDR1 and CDR2 sequences are MNHEY and SVGAGI. The V gene end was trimmed by 4 bases and the J gene end by 3 bases; junction bases not matched to a gene: 8. The CDR3 has 16 residues. The chain combines TRBV6-5 with TRBJ1-5; 8 positions agree with TRBD1. The sequence derives from a human donor in good health. Sequenced: T cells isolated from PBMCs. The CDR3 coding sequence is TGTGCCAGCAGTTTAGGTGCAGGGGGCCCCAATCAGCCCCAGCATTTT. Translated, it gives CASSLGAGGPNQPQHF.